This T cell receptor beta chain stems from a study of blood T cell repertoires in COVID-19. Study background: PBMCs, B-cell-depleted T cells, or T cells were the source of the cDNA or gDNA that made up the material.

Authors' data handling: Nucleated cell number was recorded as an estimate derived from reference gene primer amplification. TCRdb keeps only in-frame clones here, not all; method: immunoSEQ multiplex PCR. The V and J calls and clone size are taken from that table; D and trimming were inferred from the DNA. The data contain roughly 100,000 clones, just under 85% of them singletons. The V end lost 0 bases, the J end lost 8 bases, and 16 bases lay between the germline ends. This CDR3 spans 15 amino acids. Germline loops: CDR1 SGHVS, CDR2 FQNEAQ. This clone turned up a few times. The sample was peripheral blood. The clonotype comes from a man in his forties or fifties with active or convalescent COVID-19. This chain joins TRBV7-8 and TRBJ2-5; the D gene is possibly TRBD1 (6 bases). CDR3 sequence: CASSLARTAEGTQYF. The CDR3 DNA follows: TGTGCCAGCAGCTTAGCTCGGACAGCCGAGGGAACCCAGTACTTC.